The T cell receptor (beta chain) described here comes from a study of early T cells in non-severe SARS-CoV-2 infection. Turning to the study itself: With bulk RNA from unsorted whole blood as input, sequencing yielded unpaired chains.

Study-wide results and caveats: Matching with VDJdb favored anti-spike CD8 responses (missing private and CD4 specificities).

Germline V gives CDR1 MDHEN, CDR2 SYDVKM. The CDR3 is made up of 12 amino acids. Trimming took 2 bases from V and 7 from J; bases not matched to a gene: 1. Many counts were recorded for this clonotype. As yet, its antigen is unknown. Individual cDNA molecules were tagged with unique molecular identifiers, the study reported. Using its own MiXCR run on the 5' RACE reads, TCRdb lists one record per CDR3 protein. Among tens of thousands of distinct CDR3 sequences, roughly a tenth were seen once, and the ten largest hold around 8.3%. The receptor was isolated from an adult who was a healthcare worker with PCR-confirmed SARS-CoV-2 infection or an uninfected control (not recorded which). Sequenced material: whole blood. This chain uses TRBV28 with TRBJ1-1; 7 nucleotides match TRBD1. CDR3 DNA: TGTGCCAGCAGTTTAAGGGACAGTGAAGCTTTCTTT. Protein product: CASSLRDSEAFF.